The T cell receptor beta chain under discussion was sequenced for a study of T cell responses to AZD1222 COVID-19 vaccine. General study findings and limits: The study reported that nearly half of spike-specific TCRs target unmutated variant regions.

Regarding this clone: Its target is unknown.

Here immunoSEQ multiplex PCR was the method, and the copy in TCRdb shows in-frame clones only, minus some. The table shows roughly 160,000 clones, with roughly nine tenths occurring only once. The sequenced sample was peripheral blood, obtained 28 days after the second AZD1222 dose. The TCR was taken from an adult who received the AZD1222 COVID-19 vaccine.

CDR3 coding DNA: TGTGCCAGCAGTAGAATTGATACGCAGTATTTT. This sequence encodes CASSRIDTQYF. The chain combines TRBV6-5 with TRBJ2-3; D is unresolved. Between the trimmed V and J ends, which lost 5 bases and 6 bases, there was a span of 6 bases. Per germline, CDR1 MNHEY and CDR2 SVGAGI. The CDR3 covers 11 residues.